A single sample gave rise to the 5 T cell receptor beta chains below, sequenced in a study of CD8+ T cells in alopecia areata. As for treatment: oral pan-JAK inhibitor, 5-10 mg twice daily. cDNA serving as the sequencing template came from extracted, reverse transcribed RNA. Data came from immunoSEQ multiplex PCR; TCRdb stores just in-frame clones and leaves some out. The profile covers just over 150,000 clones, with under 70% appearing a single time and approximately 0.9% taken by the ten largest. This sample comprised CD4+ T cells sorted from blood, obtained at week 4, from a patient treated with tofacitinib. The receptor source for this set is a human donor with alopecia areata.

The V and J genes are TRBV18 and TRBJ1-5; D ambiguous. Between the trimmed V and J ends, which lost 2 bases and 0 bases, there was a span of 2 bases. The CDR3 is made up of 13 amino acids. Per germline, CDR1 KGHSH and CDR2 LQKENI. This CDR3 reads CASSPYSNQPQHF. The CDR3 DNA reads TGTGCCAGCTCACCATATAGCAATCAGCCCCAGCATTTT.

V gene TRBV27 combines with J gene TRBJ1-1, with a possible D match to TRBD1 (5 bases). Germline assignment: CDR1 MNHEY and CDR2 SMNVEV (reference sequence). The CDR3 is made up of 14 amino acids. The V gene lost 2 bases and the J gene lost 4 bases, with 11 bases spanning the gap. CDR3 bases: TGTGCCAGCAGTTTAGAGGGGCAGGGCACTGAAGCTTTCTTT. This translates into CASSLEGQGTEAFF.

The chain couples TRBV29-1 to TRBJ2-1; 7 bases map to TRBD2. Germline trimming cut 0 bases from V and 2 bases from J; bases unmatched to any gene: 7. The CDR3 has 16 residues. Per the germline V gene, CDR1 is SQVTM and CDR2 is ANQGSEA. The CDR3 region is CSVEERSGVTYNEQFF. Written as DNA, the CDR3 is TGCAGCGTTGAAGAACGAAGCGGGGTAACCTACAATGAGCAGTTCTTC.

The chain joins TRBV19 to TRBJ2-3; D is undetermined. The CDR3 is made up of 13 amino acids. CDR1 LNHDA and CDR2 SQIVND come from the germline V gene (reference sequence). The germline V and J ends were trimmed by 6 bases and 2 bases, with 9 bases remaining between them. CDR3 protein: CASSYTITDTQYF. CDR3 DNA: TGTGCCAGTAGCTACACGATCACAGATACGCAGTATTTT.

The V gene is TRBV6-5, the J gene TRBJ2-4, with 10 bases that match TRBD2. There are 16 residues in the CDR3. Germline V CDR1 and CDR2: MNHEY, SVGAGI. Losses at the gene ends were 2 bases for V and 1 base for J; bases not matched to a gene: 2. The CDR3 reads CASSYVSGGAKNIQYF. CDR3 coding DNA: TGTGCCAGCAGTTACGTTAGCGGGGGGGCCAAAAACATTCAGTACTTC.